Listed below are T cell receptor beta chains from one sample, sequenced in a study of blood T cell repertoires in COVID-19. Assay used: immunoSEQ multiplex PCR; TCRdb lists only in-frame clones, some missing. The repertoire holds over 45,000 clones, with about 88% as singletons. The sequencing input was peripheral blood. These receptor sequences come from a woman aged 55-75 years with COVID-19, enrolled during active disease. Both conserved end residues are part of each CDR3. D genes are given only for firm matches. A clone size is listed for some rows: how often the clone was seen (once, few, many), or a class if it is expanded.

d_call: -; v_call: TRBV4-1; j_call: TRBJ2-7; clone_size: -; cdr3_aa: CASSQEVRDKDEQYF; cdr3_nt: TGCGCCAGCAGCCAAGAGGTCAGGGATAAGGACGAGCAGTACTTC
d_call: TRBD2; v_call: TRBV13; j_call: TRBJ2-7; clone_size: -; cdr3_aa: CASSALAGRSYEQYF; cdr3_nt: TGTGCCAGCAGCGCACTAGCGGGACGCTCCTACGAGCAGTACTTC
d_call: -; v_call: TRBV3-1/TRBV3-2; j_call: TRBJ1-4; clone_size: -; cdr3_aa: CASKRGITNEKLFF; cdr3_nt: TGTGCCAGCAAGAGGGGGATCACTAATGAAAAACTGTTTTTT
d_call: TRBD2; v_call: TRBV18; j_call: TRBJ2-2; clone_size: -; cdr3_aa: CASSPQGGYHTGELFF; cdr3_nt: TGTGCCAGCTCACCACAGGGAGGGTACCACACCGGGGAGCTGTTTTTT
d_call: -; v_call: TRBV10-3; j_call: TRBJ1-3; clone_size: -; cdr3_aa: CAISDGYRLSSGNTIYF; cdr3_nt: TGTGCCATCAGTGATGGTTACAGGCTAAGCTCTGGAAACACCATATATTTT
d_call: -; v_call: TRBV19; j_call: TRBJ1-1; clone_size: -; cdr3_aa: CASSNQLNTEAFF; cdr3_nt: TGTGCCAGTAGTAACCAGTTGAACACTGAAGCTTTCTTT
d_call: -; v_call: TRBV7-9; j_call: TRBJ2-7; clone_size: -; cdr3_aa: CASSRIGEVEQYF; cdr3_nt: TGTGCCAGCAGTCGAATAGGGGAAGTCGAGCAGTACTTC
d_call: -; v_call: TRBV13; j_call: TRBJ1-3; clone_size: -; cdr3_aa: CASSLRGGGNTIYF; cdr3_nt: TGTGCCAGCAGCCTCCGGGGGGGAGGAAACACCATATATTTT
d_call: TRBD1; v_call: TRBV19; j_call: TRBJ2-7; clone_size: -; cdr3_aa: CASSPTGGWYEQYF; cdr3_nt: TGTGCCAGTAGTCCAACAGGGGGCTGGTACGAGCAGTACTTC
d_call: -; v_call: TRBV12-3/TRBV12-4; j_call: TRBJ2-1; clone_size: -; cdr3_aa: CASSWANEQFF; cdr3_nt: TGTGCCAGCAGTTGGGCCAATGAGCAGTTCTTC
d_call: -; v_call: TRBV2; j_call: TRBJ1-1; clone_size: -; cdr3_aa: CASSTGEGKAFF; cdr3_nt: TGTGCCAGCAGTACGGGGGAGGGAAAAGCTTTCTTT
d_call: -; v_call: TRBV5-1; j_call: TRBJ2-2; clone_size: -; cdr3_aa: CASSLATQGSAGELFF; cdr3_nt: TGCGCCAGCAGCTTGGCAACCCAGGGATCGGCCGGGGAGCTGTTTTTT
d_call: TRBD1; v_call: TRBV13; j_call: TRBJ1-2; clone_size: -; cdr3_aa: CASSSRTGRYGYTF; cdr3_nt: TGTGCCAGCAGCTCCAGGACAGGGCGGTATGGCTACACCTTC
d_call: TRBD2; v_call: TRBV6-5; j_call: TRBJ2-7; clone_size: -; cdr3_aa: CASRLGGVEQYF; cdr3_nt: TGTGCCAGCAGACTTGGGGGGGTCGAGCAGTACTTC
d_call: -; v_call: TRBV5-1; j_call: TRBJ2-2; clone_size: -; cdr3_aa: CASSLRVSGNTGELFF; cdr3_nt: TGCGCCAGCAGCTTGAGGGTTAGCGGGAACACCGGGGAGCTGTTTTTT
d_call: TRBD1; v_call: TRBV7-9; j_call: TRBJ1-1; clone_size: -; cdr3_aa: CASSLGPGQGNTEAFF; cdr3_nt: TGTGCCAGCAGCTTAGGACCTGGACAGGGGAACACTGAAGCTTTCTTT
d_call: TRBD1; v_call: TRBV3-1/TRBV3-2; j_call: TRBJ1-3; clone_size: -; cdr3_aa: CASSQDRDSPGTIYF; cdr3_nt: TGTGCCAGCAGCCAAGATCGGGACAGCCCCGGGACCATATATTTT
d_call: -; v_call: TRBV2; j_call: TRBJ2-5; clone_size: -; cdr3_aa: CASSEVEKETQYF; cdr3_nt: TGTGCCAGCAGTGAGGTAGAAAAAGAGACCCAGTACTTC
d_call: -; v_call: TRBV3-1/TRBV3-2; j_call: TRBJ2-1; clone_size: -; cdr3_aa: CASSRLSSGNEQFF; cdr3_nt: TGTGCCAGCAGCCGGTTATCCTCGGGGAATGAGCAGTTCTTC
d_call: TRBD1; v_call: TRBV30; j_call: TRBJ2-7; clone_size: -; cdr3_aa: CAWSRQGAYEQYF; cdr3_nt: TGTGCCTGGAGTAGACAGGGGGCATACGAGCAGTACTTC
d_call: -; v_call: TRBV6-5; j_call: TRBJ2-1; clone_size: -; cdr3_aa: CASKMWQGYNEQFF; cdr3_nt: TGTGCCAGCAAAATGTGGCAGGGGTACAATGAGCAGTTCTTC
d_call: -; v_call: TRBV11-2; j_call: TRBJ2-3; clone_size: -; cdr3_aa: CASSPPGDTQYF; cdr3_nt: TGTGCCAGCAGCCCACCCGGGGATACGCAGTATTTT
d_call: TRBD1; v_call: TRBV15; j_call: TRBJ1-1; clone_size: -; cdr3_aa: CATSRDSPGQGANTEAFF; cdr3_nt: TGTGCCACCAGCAGAGATTCTCCGGGACAGGGGGCGAACACTGAAGCTTTCTTT
d_call: TRBD2; v_call: TRBV7-2; j_call: TRBJ2-3; clone_size: -; cdr3_aa: CASSAGLAELDTQYF; cdr3_nt: TGTGCCAGCAGCGCAGGACTAGCGGAGTTAGATACGCAGTATTTT
d_call: -; v_call: TRBV10-3; j_call: TRBJ1-6; clone_size: -; cdr3_aa: CAIRNREINSPLHF; cdr3_nt: TGTGCCATCAGGAACAGGGAAATCAATTCACCCCTCCACTTT
d_call: -; v_call: TRBV11-3; j_call: TRBJ2-7; clone_size: -; cdr3_aa: CASSLTTGSYEQYF; cdr3_nt: TGTGCCAGCAGCCTGACGACGGGTTCCTACGAGCAGTACTTC
d_call: TRBD1; v_call: TRBV11-2; j_call: TRBJ1-6; clone_size: -; cdr3_aa: CASRRVQGAVNSPLHF; cdr3_nt: TGTGCCAGCAGACGCGTTCAGGGGGCGGTGAATTCACCCCTCCACTTT
d_call: -; v_call: TRBV9; j_call: TRBJ2-7; clone_size: -; cdr3_aa: CASSVGTDSAYEQYF; cdr3_nt: TGTGCCAGCAGCGTAGGGACAGACAGCGCCTACGAGCAGTACTTC
d_call: -; v_call: TRBV9; j_call: TRBJ2-1; clone_size: -; cdr3_aa: CASSVYGSGYNEQFF; cdr3_nt: TGTGCCAGCAGCGTTTATGGGTCGGGCTACAATGAGCAGTTCTTC
d_call: -; v_call: TRBV7-9; j_call: TRBJ2-3; clone_size: once; cdr3_aa: CASSLSLASFEFADTQYF; cdr3_nt: TGTGCCAGCAGCTTAAGCTTGGCTAGCTTCGAATTCGCAGATACGCAGTATTTT
d_call: TRBD1; v_call: TRBV2; j_call: TRBJ1-1; clone_size: -; cdr3_aa: CASSQVPGQGPTEAFF; cdr3_nt: TGTGCCAGCAGCCAAGTCCCGGGACAGGGCCCCACTGAAGCTTTCTTT
d_call: -; v_call: TRBV30; j_call: TRBJ2-3; clone_size: -; cdr3_aa: CAWSVGGSTDTQYF; cdr3_nt: TGTGCCTGGAGTGTAGGAGGCAGCACAGATACGCAGTATTTT
d_call: TRBD2; v_call: TRBV28; j_call: TRBJ2-7; clone_size: -; cdr3_aa: CASSSLAGAGHEQYF; cdr3_nt: TGTGCCAGCAGTTCTCTAGCGGGAGCTGGGCACGAGCAGTACTTC
d_call: TRBD1; v_call: TRBV19; j_call: TRBJ2-2; clone_size: -; cdr3_aa: CASSRWTGGSGAGELFF; cdr3_nt: TGTGCCAGTAGTCGCTGGACAGGGGGCTCTGGCGCCGGGGAGCTGTTTTTT